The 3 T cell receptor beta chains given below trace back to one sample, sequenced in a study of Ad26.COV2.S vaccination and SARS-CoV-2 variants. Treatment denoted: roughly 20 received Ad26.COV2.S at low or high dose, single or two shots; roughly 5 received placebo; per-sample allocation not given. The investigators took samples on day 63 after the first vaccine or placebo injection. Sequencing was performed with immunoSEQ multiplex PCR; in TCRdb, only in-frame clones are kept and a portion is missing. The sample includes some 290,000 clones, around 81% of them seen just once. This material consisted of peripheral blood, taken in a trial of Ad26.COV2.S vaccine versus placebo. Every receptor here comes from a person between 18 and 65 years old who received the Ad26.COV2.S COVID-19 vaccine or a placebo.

The CDR3, as DNA: TGTGCCAGCAGCTCCCCGCACGGCACTGAAGCTTTCTTT. It specifies CASSSPHGTEAFF. The chain joins TRBV28 to TRBJ1-1; D uncertain. The germline V and J ends were trimmed by 6 bases and 4 bases, with 12 bases remaining between them. Germline V gives CDR1 MDHEN, CDR2 SYDVKM. The CDR3 has 13 residues.

This CDR3 is CATRELAGGLAQYYEQYF. The DNA of the CDR3 is TGTGCCACCCGAGAACTAGCGGGGGGACTGGCCCAATACTACGAGCAGTACTTC. The gene calls are TRBV24-1 and TRBJ2-7, with TRBD2 matching over 12 bases. V lost 9 bases and J lost 3; bases outside the gene matches: 17. This CDR3 spans 18 amino acids. Germline CDR1 KGHDR, CDR2 SFDVKD.

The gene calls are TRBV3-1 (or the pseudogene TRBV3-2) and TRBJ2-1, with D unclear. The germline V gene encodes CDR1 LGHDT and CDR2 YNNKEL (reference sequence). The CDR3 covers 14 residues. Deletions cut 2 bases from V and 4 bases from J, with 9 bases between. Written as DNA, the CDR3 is TGTGCCAGCAGCCAAAATGGGGTTTACAATGAGCAGTTCTTC. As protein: CASSQNGVYNEQFF.